The 20 T cell receptor beta chains below all came from one sample that was sequenced in a study of blood T cell repertoires in COVID-19. The data were produced by immunoSEQ multiplex PCR, yet TCRdb's version contains in-frame clones alone and is incomplete. Altogether roughly 250,000 clones are present, 80% to 90% being singletons, with the ten largest covering around 2%. The material sequenced was PBMCs or T cells enriched from blood (not recorded which). The source of these receptors is a woman in her 50s who had recovered from COVID-19.

The gene calls are TRBV4-1 and TRBJ2-1; tentative D call: TRBD2 (6 bases). Trimming took off 0 bases at V and 9 bases at J, with 18 bases between the two ends. This CDR3 spans 16 amino acids. Per the germline V gene, CDR1 is MGHRA and CDR2 is YSYEKL. The chain's CDR3 is CASSQEGAGRNSEQFF. In DNA form, the CDR3 reads TGCGCCAGCAGCCAAGAAGGGGCGGGAAGGAACAGTGAGCAGTTCTTC.

This clone was observed a single time. The chain carries TRBV5-1 and TRBJ2-5; 8 nucleotides align to TRBD2. J was trimmed by 4 bases and V by 2 bases; bases with no gene match: 7. In germline, CDR1 is SGHRS, CDR2 YFSETQ. The CDR3 is 15 amino acids. CDR3 sequence reads: CASSFVLAVGETQYF. The CDR3 DNA is TGCGCCAGCAGCTTTGTACTAGCGGTCGGAGAGACCCAGTACTTC.

This sequence joins TRBV5-4 and TRBJ1-2; D not resolved. The germline gives CDR1 SGHNT, CDR2 YYREEE (reference sequence). The V end lost 0 bases, the J end lost 0 bases, and 15 bases lay between the germline ends. This CDR3 has 17 amino acids. The CDR3 coding sequence is TGTGCCAGCAGCTTGGCAGCCGCGCGGGGTTCTAACTATGGCTACACCTTC. This codes for CASSLAAARGSNYGYTF.

The genes are TRBV5-6 and TRBJ2-4; 15 bases are shared with TRBD2. The CDR3 runs to 19 residues. In germline, CDR1 is SGHDT, CDR2 YYEEEE. The J segment lost 5 bases and the V segment lost 4 bases, leaving 13 bases of the junction unmatched. The CDR3 loop is CASSRGRGLAGGSQNIQYF. CDR3 bases: TGTGCCAGCAGCAGGGGCCGGGGACTAGCGGGAGGTAGTCAAAACATTCAGTACTTC.

The rearrangement links TRBV11-2 to TRBJ1-4; a weak D match, TRBD1 (6 bases). Germline values: CDR1 SGHAT, CDR2 FQNNGV. Trimming cost V 5 bases and J 10 bases, with 20 bases left between them. This CDR3 comprises 15 residues. CDR3 nucleotides: TGTGCCAGCAGCACCCCACAGGGTCCCCATGGAAAACTGTTTTTT. Its protein is CASSTPQGPHGKLFF.

The V and J genes are TRBV19 and TRBJ1-4; no definite D call. Germline CDR1 and CDR2: LNHDA and SQIVND (reference sequence). CDR3 length: 13 residues. Trimming removed 7 bases at V and 1 base at J, with 7 bases between. The CDR3 is CASNGRTNEKLFF. The CDR3, as DNA: TGTGCCAGTAATGGCAGAACTAATGAAAAACTGTTTTTT. The full variable domain, in which reference TRBV19 and TRBJ1-4 provide the parts outside the CDR3, is DGGITQSPKYLFRKEGQNVTLSCEQNLNHDAMYWYRQDPGQGLRLIYYSQIVNDFQKGDIAEGYSVSREKKESFPLTVTSAQKNPTAFYLCASNGRTNEKLFFGSGTQLSVL.

On this clone: Other DNA sequences in this sample translate to the same CDR3. The chain joins TRBV28 to TRBJ1-3; 7 nucleotides align to TRBD1. The CDR3 has 16 residues. V gave up 6 bases and J gave up 0 bases; unmatched junction bases: 8. CDR1 and CDR2 from the germline V gene are MDHEN and SYDVKM. The CDR3 DNA is TGTGCCAGCAGCCTGCCACAGGGGTACTCTGGAAACACCATATATTTT. This sequence encodes CASSLPQGYSGNTIYF.

This clone was detected once. The V call is TRBV7-9, the J call TRBJ2-1; 7 bases map to TRBD2. CDR1 and CDR2 from the germline V gene are SEHNR and FQNEAQ (reference sequence). Trimming at V came to 6 bases and at J to 2 bases, leaving 7 bases not matched to a gene. CDR3 length: 15 residues. CDR3 sequence (DNA): TGTGCCAGCAGTTTGACTAGCTACACCTACAATGAGCAGTTCTTC. The encoded protein is CASSLTSYTYNEQFF.

The chain joins TRBV3-1 (or the pseudogene TRBV3-2) to TRBJ1-3; 9 nucleotides line up with TRBD1. The CDR3 is 15 amino acids. The germline V gene has CDR1 LGHDT and CDR2 YNNKEL (reference sequence). The V and J ends lost 3 bases and 2 bases, in that order; junction bases with no gene match: 2. The CDR3 coding sequence is TGTGCCAGCAGCCAGGGACAGGGTACTGGAAACACCATATATTTT. Translated, it gives CASSQGQGTGNTIYF.

The count of this clone is one. The rearrangement joins TRBV4-2 to TRBJ2-1; TRBD2 aligns across 9 bases. Losses at the gene ends were 1 base for V and 3 bases for J; bases not matched to a gene: 1. The CDR3 extends over 15 amino acids. Germline V gene sequence: CDR1 LGHNA, CDR2 YNFKEQ. DNA for the CDR3: TGTGCCAGCAGCCAAGCTAGCGGGGTCTACAATGAGCAGTTCTTC. Protein product: CASSQASGVYNEQFF.

This chain connects TRBV18 to TRBJ2-7; 11 nucleotides agree with TRBD2. The trim removed 2 bases at V and 2 bases at J, leaving 2 bases unmatched. The CDR3 has 15 amino acids. Germline V gene sequence: CDR1 KGHSH, CDR2 LQKENI. The CDR3 DNA reads as TGTGCCAGCTCACCAGGGACTAGCGGAACCTACGAGCAGTACTTC. It translates to CASSPGTSGTYEQYF.

This clone was counted a single time. This chain links TRBV5-1 with TRBJ1-1; TRBD1 agrees at 8 bases. CDR1 SGHRS and CDR2 YFSETQ come from the germline V gene. This CDR3 is built from 13 residues. V trimming: 4 bases; J trimming: 11 bases; junction bases outside the gene matches: 10. Here the CDR3 DNA reads TGCGCCAGCAGCGCCGACAGGGGCGGGTGGGCTTTCTTT. This codes for CASSADRGGWAFF. Full variable domain (remainder filled in from reference TRBV5-1 and TRBJ1-1): KAGVTQTPRYLIKTRGQQVTLSCSPISGHRSVSWYQQTPGQGLQFLFEYFSETQRNKGNFPGRFSGRQFSNSRSEMNVSTLELGDSALYLCASSADRGGWAFFGQGTRLTVV.

The chain joins TRBV2 to TRBJ2-7, with D possibly being TRBD1 (5 bases). Germline assignment: CDR1 SNHLY and CDR2 FYNNEI. Trimming took off 6 bases at V and 2 bases at J, with 8 bases between the two ends. The CDR3 extends over 12 amino acids. The DNA for the CDR3 is TGTGCCAGCAGGGCCAGGGCCTACGAGCAGTACTTC. This encodes CASRARAYEQYF.

The gene calls are TRBV15 and TRBJ2-7; 8 bases are shared with TRBD1. The CDR3 is 16 amino acids. In germline, CDR1 is LNHNV, CDR2 YYDKDF (reference sequence). Unmatched junction bases numbered 6, after V lost 0 bases and J lost 2 bases. The CDR3 region has the DNA TGTGCCACCAGCAGAGATCATGGACAGGGTACCTACGAGCAGTACTTC. This codes for CATSRDHGQGTYEQYF.

J is TRBJ2-6 and V is TRBV28; D uncertain. The CDR3 is made up of 16 amino acids. Trimming shortened V by 1 base and J by 0 bases, and 7 bases separated the two germline ends. Germline CDR1 reads MDHEN; CDR2 reads SYDVKM. The CDR3, as DNA: TGTGCCAGCAGTTTATATTTCCGCTCTGGGGCCAACGTCCTGACTTTC. It translates to CASSLYFRSGANVLTF.

This chain joins TRBV5-1 and TRBJ2-3, with D possibly TRBD2 on 5 matching bases. The CDR3 consists of 14 residues. Trimming removed 1 base at V and 4 bases at J, with 10 bases between. Germline V gene data show CDR1 as SGHRS and CDR2 as YFSETQ. The CDR3 DNA is TGCGCCAGCAGCTTGCCCGGGAAGGCAGATACGCAGTATTTT. As protein: CASSLPGKADTQYF.

The chain employs TRBV28 and TRBJ1-2; D is unresolved. Trimming cost V 6 bases and J 4 bases, with 21 bases left between them. The CDR3 spans 16 residues. Germline-derived CDR1 and CDR2 are MDHEN and SYDVKM. Here the CDR3 DNA reads TGTGCCAGCAGGACCCCCTTAGTTTTCGGAGGCTATGGCTACACCTTC. Translating gives CASRTPLVFGGYGYTF.

The rearrangement joins TRBV30 to TRBJ2-1, with TRBD1 identical over 10 bases. Losses at the gene ends were 6 bases for V and 3 bases for J; bases not matched to a gene: 14. CDR3 length: 17 residues. Looked up from germline, CDR1 is GTSNPN and CDR2 is SVGIG (reference sequence). CDR3 coding DNA: TGTGCCTGCCGCCTCATCCTGACAGGGGGCTTCTACAATGAGCAGTTCTTC. The encoded protein is CACRLILTGGFYNEQFF.

This chain uses TRBV5-1 with TRBJ2-3; the D is unclear. There are 14 residues in the CDR3. The V gene lost 2 bases and the J gene lost 0 bases, with 7 bases spanning the gap. Germline V CDR1 and CDR2: SGHRS, YFSETQ. The CDR3, as DNA: TGCGCCAGCAGCTTATCGACTAGCACAGATACGCAGTATTTT. Protein product: CASSLSTSTDTQYF.

The chain links TRBV5-1 to TRBJ1-4, with D perhaps TRBD1 (6 bases). Between the trimmed V and J ends, which lost 1 base and 4 bases, there was a span of 8 bases. The CDR3 covers 14 residues. From germline, CDR1 is SGHRS and CDR2 YFSETQ. CDR3 in amino acids: CASSLRGGNEKLFF. Here the CDR3 DNA reads TGCGCCAGCAGCTTGAGGGGGGGTAATGAAAAACTGTTTTTT.